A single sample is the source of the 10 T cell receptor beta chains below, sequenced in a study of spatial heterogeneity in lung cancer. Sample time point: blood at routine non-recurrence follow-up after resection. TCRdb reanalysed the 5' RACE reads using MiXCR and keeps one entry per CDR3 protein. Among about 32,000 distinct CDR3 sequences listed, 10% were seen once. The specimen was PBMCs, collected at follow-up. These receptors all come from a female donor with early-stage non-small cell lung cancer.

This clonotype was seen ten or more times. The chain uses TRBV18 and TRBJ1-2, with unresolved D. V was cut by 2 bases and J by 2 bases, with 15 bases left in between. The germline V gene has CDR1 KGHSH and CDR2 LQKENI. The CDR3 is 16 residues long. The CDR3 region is CASSPTREGLNYGYTF. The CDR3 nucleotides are TGTGCCAGCTCACCAACGAGGGAGGGTCTGAACTATGGCTACACCTTC.

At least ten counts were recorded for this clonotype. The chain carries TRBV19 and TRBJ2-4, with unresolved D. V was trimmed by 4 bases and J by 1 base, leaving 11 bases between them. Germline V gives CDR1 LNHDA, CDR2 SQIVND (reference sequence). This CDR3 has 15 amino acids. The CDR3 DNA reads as TGTGCCAGTAGTACCGTGGTGTCGGCCAAAAACATTCAGTACTTC. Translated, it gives CASSTVVSAKNIQYF. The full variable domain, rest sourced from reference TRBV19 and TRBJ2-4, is DGGITQSPKYLFRKEGQNVTLSCEQNLNHDAMYWYRQDPGQGLRLIYYSQIVNDFQKGDIAEGYSVSREKKESFPLTVTSAQKNPTAFYLCASSTVVSAKNIQYFGAGTRLSVL.

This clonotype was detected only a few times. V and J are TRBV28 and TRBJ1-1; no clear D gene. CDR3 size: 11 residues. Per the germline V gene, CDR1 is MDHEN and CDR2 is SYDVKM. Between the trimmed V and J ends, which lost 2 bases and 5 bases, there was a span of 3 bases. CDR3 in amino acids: CASSLTTEAFF. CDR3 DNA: TGTGCCAGCAGTTTAACGACTGAAGCTTTCTTT. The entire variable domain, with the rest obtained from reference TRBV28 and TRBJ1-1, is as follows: DVKVTQSSRYLVKRTGEKVFLECVQDMDHENMFWYRQDPGLGLRLIYFSYDVKMKEKGDIPEGYSVSREKKERFSLILESASTNQTSMYLCASSLTTEAFFGQGTRLTVV.

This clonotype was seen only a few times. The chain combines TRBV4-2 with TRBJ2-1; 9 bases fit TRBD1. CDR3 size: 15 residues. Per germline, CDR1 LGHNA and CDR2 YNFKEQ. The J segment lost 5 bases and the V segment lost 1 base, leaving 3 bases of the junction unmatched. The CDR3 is CASSQGQGVDNEQFF. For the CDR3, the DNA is TGTGCCAGCAGCCAAGGACAGGGGGTGGACAATGAGCAGTTCTTC.

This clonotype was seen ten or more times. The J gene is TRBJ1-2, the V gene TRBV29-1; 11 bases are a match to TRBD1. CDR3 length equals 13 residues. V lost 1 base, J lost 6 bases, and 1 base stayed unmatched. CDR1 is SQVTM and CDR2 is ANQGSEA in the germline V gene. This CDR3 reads CSVEGTGGNGYTF. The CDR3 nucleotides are TGCAGCGTTGAAGGGACAGGGGGCAATGGCTACACCTTC.

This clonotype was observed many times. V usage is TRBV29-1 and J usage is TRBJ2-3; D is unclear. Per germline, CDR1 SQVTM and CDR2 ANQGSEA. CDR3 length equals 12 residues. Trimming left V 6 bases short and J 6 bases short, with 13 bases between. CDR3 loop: CSVDILGDTQYF. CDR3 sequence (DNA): TGCAGCGTGGATATCCTGGGCGATACGCAGTATTTT.

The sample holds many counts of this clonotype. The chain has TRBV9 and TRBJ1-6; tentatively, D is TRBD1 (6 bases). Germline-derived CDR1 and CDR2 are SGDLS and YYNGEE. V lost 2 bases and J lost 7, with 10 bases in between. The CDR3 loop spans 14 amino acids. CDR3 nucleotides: TGTGCCAGCAGCGTCGAAACAGGGAATTCACCCCTCCACTTT. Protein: CASSVETGNSPLHF.

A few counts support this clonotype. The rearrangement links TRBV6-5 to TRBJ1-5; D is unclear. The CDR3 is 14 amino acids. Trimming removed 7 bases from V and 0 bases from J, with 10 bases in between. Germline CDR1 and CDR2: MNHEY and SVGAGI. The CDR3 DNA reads TGTGCCAGCAAGAAGCTAGATAGCAATCAGCCCCAGCATTTT. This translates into CASKKLDSNQPQHF.

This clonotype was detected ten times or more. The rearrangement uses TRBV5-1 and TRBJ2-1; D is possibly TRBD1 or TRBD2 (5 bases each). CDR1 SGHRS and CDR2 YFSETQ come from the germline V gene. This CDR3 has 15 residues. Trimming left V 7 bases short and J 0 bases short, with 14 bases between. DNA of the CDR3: TGCGCCAGCTTCCGGGACGTCGGCTCCTACAATGAGCAGTTCTTC. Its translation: CASFRDVGSYNEQFF.

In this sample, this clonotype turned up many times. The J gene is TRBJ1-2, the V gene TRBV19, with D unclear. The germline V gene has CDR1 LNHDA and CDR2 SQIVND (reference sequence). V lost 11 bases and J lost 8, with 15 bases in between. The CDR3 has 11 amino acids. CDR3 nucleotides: TGTGCCGCAACGGGAGGCGGCGGCTACACCTTC. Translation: CAATGGGGYTF.